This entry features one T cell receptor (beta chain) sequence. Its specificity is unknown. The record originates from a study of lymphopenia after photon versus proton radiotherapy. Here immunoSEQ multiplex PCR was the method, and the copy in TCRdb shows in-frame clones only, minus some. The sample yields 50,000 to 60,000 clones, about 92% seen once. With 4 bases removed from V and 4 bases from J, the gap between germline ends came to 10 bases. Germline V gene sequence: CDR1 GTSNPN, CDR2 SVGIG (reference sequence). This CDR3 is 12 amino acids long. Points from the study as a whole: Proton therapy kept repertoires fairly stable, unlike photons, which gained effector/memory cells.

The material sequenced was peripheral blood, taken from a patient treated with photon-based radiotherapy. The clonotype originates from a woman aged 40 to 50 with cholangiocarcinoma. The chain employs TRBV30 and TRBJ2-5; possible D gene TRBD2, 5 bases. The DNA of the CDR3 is TGTGCCTGGACTCCGAGGGCAGAGACCCAGTACTTC. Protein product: CAWTPRAETQYF.